This TCR beta chain originates from a study of shared clonotypes between healthy human individuals. Notes on the study in general: Researchers sampled only blood; tissue repertoires likely differ.

About this clone itself: Antigen: not known.

Data came from immunoSEQ multiplex PCR; TCRdb stores just in-frame clones and leaves some out. The profile covers fewer than 200,000 clones, with 66% appearing a single time and less than 11% taken by the ten largest. With 3 bases removed from V and 3 bases from J, the gap between germline ends came to 17 bases. CDR1 and CDR2 from the germline V gene are SGHVS and FQNEAQ. CDR3 size: 17 residues. This chain uses TRBV7-8 with TRBJ2-2, with TRBD2 as a possible D gene (5 bases). The clonotype comes from a young man in good health. Input material: memory CD4+ T cells sorted from blood. The subset was: CD45RA-negative fraction. The CDR3 nucleotides are TGTGCCAGCAGCTTCGGACCGGGGTTGGGGTACACCGGGGAGCTGTTTTTT. Translation: CASSFGPGLGYTGELFF.